The text below deals with one T cell receptor beta chain. Its cognate antigen is unknown. V was clipped by 3 bases and J by 8 bases, with 13 bases between them. This CDR3 has 12 amino acids. CDR1 is SQVTM and CDR2 is ANQGSEA in the germline V gene. This sample was taken from a study of cytomegalovirus exposure and HLA in healthy donors. Overall study: Of all 400 or so donors who were genotyped, 80% to 85% belonged to the Caucasian-associated ancestry cluster. Study-level results: A further, later analysis showed that HLA-associated TCR beta chains (compared with equally common others) were more clonally expanded. Judged likely to be a sequencing artifact was a cluster of highly shared sequence variants.

PCR employed 60 Vbeta and 13 Jbeta primers. As handled by the study authors: In a later analysis, of roughly 83 million unique beta chains, about 10 million appeared in at least two donors. Only in-frame clones appear in the TCRdb table, and some are missing; sequencing was by immunoSEQ multiplex PCR. V, J and clone size were drawn from that table, and D and trimming were deduced from the DNA. This table has some 200,000 clones, around three quarters appearing once. Sequenced material: PBMCs. The chain combines TRBV29-1 with TRBJ1-2; no firm D call. The receptor was isolated from a woman aged 50 to 65 in good health and CMV-seronegative. CDR3 bases: TGCAGCGTTGACTCTGGGCCCGGCGGCTACACCTTC. Encoded protein: CSVDSGPGGYTF. The full variable domain, its missing parts supplied by reference TRBV29-1 and TRBJ1-2, is SAVISQKPSRDICQRGTSLTIQCQVDSQVTMMFWYRQQPGQSLTLIATANQGSEATYESGFVIDKFPISRPNLTFSTLTVSNMSPEDSSIYLCSVDSGPGGYTFGSGTRLTVV.